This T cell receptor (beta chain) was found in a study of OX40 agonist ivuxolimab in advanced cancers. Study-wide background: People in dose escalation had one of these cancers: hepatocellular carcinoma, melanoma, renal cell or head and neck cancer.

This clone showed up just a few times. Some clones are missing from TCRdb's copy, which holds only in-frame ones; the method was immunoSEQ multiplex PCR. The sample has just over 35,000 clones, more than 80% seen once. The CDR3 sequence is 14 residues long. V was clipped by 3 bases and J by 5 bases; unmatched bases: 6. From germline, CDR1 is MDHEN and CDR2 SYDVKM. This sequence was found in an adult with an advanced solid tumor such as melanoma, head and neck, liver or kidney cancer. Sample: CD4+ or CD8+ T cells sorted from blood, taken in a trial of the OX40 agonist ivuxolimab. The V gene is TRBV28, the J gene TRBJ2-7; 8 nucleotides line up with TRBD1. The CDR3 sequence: CASSFTGQVNEQYF. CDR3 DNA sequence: TGTGCCAGCAGTTTTACGGGACAGGTGAACGAGCAGTACTTC.